The 15 T cell receptor beta chains listed next were all sequenced from one sample in a study of metastatic and nonmetastatic thyroid tumors. No patient had received any treatment before thyroid surgery. Through MiXCR, TCRdb re-clonotyped the PCR reads. The table includes fewer than 15,000 clones, 20% to 25% detected once. Sequenced material: blood. These receptors came from a female donor with papillary thyroid cancer or a benign thyroid nodule (not recorded which). Some clones in this sample may be carry-over from other donors' samples.

The chain uses TRBV18 and TRBJ2-1; the D gene is possibly TRBD2 (6 bases). Germline lookup yields CDR1 KGHSH and CDR2 LQKENI. CDR3 length: 16 residues. V lost 8 bases and J 9 bases, leaving 26 bases between the germline ends. The CDR3 here is CASALLVWSSGGEQFF. The CDR3 DNA follows: TGTGCCAGCGCCTTGTTGGTCTGGAGTTCCGGGGGTGAGCAGTTCTTC. Full variable domain (rest looked up from reference TRBV18 and TRBJ2-1): NAGVMQNPRHLVRRRGQEARLRCSPMKGHSHVYWYRQLPEEGLKFMVYLQKENIIDESGMPKERFSAEFPKEGPSILRIQQVVRGDSAAYFCASALLVWSSGGEQFFGPGTRLTVL.

This clone was picked up many times. The genes are TRBV20-1 and TRBJ2-3, with 10 nucleotides matching TRBD2. The germline V gene has CDR1 DFQATT and CDR2 SNEGSKA (reference sequence). The junction had 6 bases not matched to a gene; V was cut back by 6 bases and J by 6 bases. The CDR3 totals 13 residues. This CDR3 reads CSAASGGRDTQYF. In DNA form, the CDR3 reads TGCAGTGCCGCTAGCGGGGGCCGTGATACGCAGTATTTT.

This clone has ten or more counts. This sequence joins TRBV5-1 and TRBJ2-3, with unresolved D. Germline-derived CDR1 and CDR2 are SGHRS and YFSETQ. There are 13 residues in the CDR3. Trimming left V 0 bases short and J 5 bases short, with 7 bases between. The CDR3: CASSLERRDTQYF. In DNA, the CDR3 is TGCGCCAGCAGCTTGGAGCGCCGAGATACGCAGTATTTT.

This clone was detected a few times. The V gene is TRBV20-1, the J gene TRBJ2-3; D not resolved. Between the trimmed V and J ends, which lost 6 bases and 3 bases, there was a span of 13 bases. The CDR3 is 13 amino acids. Germline V lookup: CDR1 DFQATT, CDR2 SNEGSKA (reference sequence). The DNA of the CDR3 is TGCAGTGCCTTACCCTTGAGTACAGATACGCAGTATTTT. Translated: CSALPLSTDTQYF.

At least ten counts were recorded for this clone. V usage is TRBV5-4 and J usage is TRBJ2-6; the D gene is possibly TRBD1 (5 bases). Germline values: CDR1 SGHNT, CDR2 YYREEE (reference sequence). This CDR3 has 14 residues. V shed 3 bases and J shed 5 bases, with 9 bases lying between them. CDR3 in amino acids: CASSWGDWANVLTF. The CDR3 coding sequence is TGTGCCAGCAGCTGGGGCGACTGGGCCAACGTCCTGACTTTC.

This clone appeared many times. Other DNA sequences in this specimen translate into the identical CDR3. The chain couples TRBV11-2 to TRBJ1-6; tentatively, D is TRBD1 (6 bases). Germline values: CDR1 SGHAT, CDR2 FQNNGV. This CDR3 comprises 15 residues. The V end was cut by 3 bases, the J end by 9 bases, with 15 bases between. CDR3: CASSFSQGNGSPLHF. The CDR3 DNA reads as TGTGCCAGCAGCTTCTCACAGGGCAACGGTTCACCCCTCCACTTT.

At least ten counts were recorded for this clone. The chain couples TRBV19 to TRBJ2-7; D uncertain. The CDR3 is 18 amino acids. Trimming pared 9 bases from V and 6 bases from J, leaving 33 bases between. Germline V gives CDR1 LNHDA, CDR2 SQIVND (reference sequence). The CDR3: CASPTSDLPPFCPFEQYV. The CDR3 DNA reads TGTGCCAGCCCCACGTCAGATCTACCCCCCTTTTGTCCCTTCGAGCAGTACGTC.

This clone was counted at least ten times. This chain uses TRBV10-1 with TRBJ2-5; tentative D call: TRBD2 (7 bases). V gave up 5 bases and J gave up 4 bases, with 20 bases separating them. The CDR3 sequence is 16 residues long. Germline CDR1 and CDR2: WNHNN and SYGVQD (reference sequence). Written as DNA, the CDR3 is TGCGCCAGCAGTAAGACAAGAGGGGGGGCTGCAGAGACCCAGTACTTC. It is translated as CASSKTRGGAAETQYF.

This clone was picked up many times. This chain links TRBV20-1 with TRBJ2-7; TRBD1 is a possible D gene (6 bases). In germline, CDR1 is DFQATT, CDR2 SNEGSKA (reference sequence). CDR3 length: 12 residues. V gave up 6 bases and J gave up 3 bases, with 12 bases separating them. Here the CDR3 reads CSATGHLYEQYV. CDR3 sequence (DNA): TGCAGTGCCACGGGACACCTCTACGAGCAGTACGTC.

By share, this clone counts as medium-sized. The CDR3, as DNA: TGTGCCAGCAGTTACTCGAGGGCGACTGAAGCTTTCTTT. Protein product: CASSYSRATEAFF. J is TRBJ1-1 and V is TRBV6-6; D gene ambiguous. Trimming stripped 0 bases from V and 5 bases from J, with 7 bases between. The germline gives CDR1 MNHNY, CDR2 SVGAGI (reference sequence). The CDR3 consists of 13 residues.

In regard to this clone: A much larger clone differs by one base, so this may be a read error. The rearrangement links TRBV20-1 to TRBJ2-5; the D gene could be TRBD1 or TRBD2 (5 bases each). Germline V lookup: CDR1 DFQATT, CDR2 SNEGSKA (reference sequence). CDR3 length equals 11 residues. CDR3 sequence: CSPSREETQYF. The CDR3 DNA reads TGCAGTCCTAGCAGGGAAGAGACCCAGTACTTC.

This clone was observed a few times. The DNA for the CDR3 is TGTGCCAGCTTCGGGGGATTTAGAAACAATGAGCAGTTCTTC. As protein: CASFGGFRNNEQFF. This chain links TRBV27 with TRBJ2-1; TRBD2 is a possible D gene (6 bases). Per germline, CDR1 MNHEY and CDR2 SMNVEV (reference sequence). V dropped 8 bases and J dropped 5 bases, with 16 bases sitting between them. This CDR3 has 14 residues.

This chain links TRBV5-8 with TRBJ2-7, with D perhaps matching TRBD1 (6 bases). V was shortened by 3 bases and J by 5 bases, with 15 bases between the two germline ends. The CDR3 is made up of 14 amino acids. CDR1 is SGHTS, CDR2 YDEGEE, per germline. The CDR3 DNA sequence: TGTGCCAGCAGCTCTGAGGGGGTGATCCACGAGCAGTACTTC. It translates to CASSSEGVIHEQYF. Full variable domain (rest looked up from reference TRBV5-8 and TRBJ2-7): EAGVTQSPTHLIKTRGQQATLRCSPISGHTSVYWYQQALGLGLQFLLWYDEGEERNRGNFPPRFSGRQFPNYSSELNVNALELEDSALYLCASSSEGVIHEQYFGPGTRLTVT.

This clone occurred many times. The rearrangement joins TRBV9 to TRBJ2-3; D possibly corresponds to TRBD2 (6 bases). The CDR3 consists of 15 residues. CDR1 SGDLS and CDR2 YYNGEE come from the germline V gene. Trimming took 4 bases from V and 2 from J, leaving 14 bases between them. The CDR3 DNA reads TGTGCCAGCAGCTCAACGGGGGTATCCACAGATACGCAGTATTTT. It encodes CASSSTGVSTDTQYF.

This clone was counted between two and nine times. This chain joins TRBV12-3 or TRBV12-4 and TRBJ2-5; D ambiguous. Trimming removed 10 bases at V and 8 bases at J, with 17 bases between. The CDR3 runs 12 residues. CDR3 sequence (DNA): TGTGCCACCAGCGTTGGTGTGGGTACCCAGTACTTC. Translated: CATSVGVGTQYF.